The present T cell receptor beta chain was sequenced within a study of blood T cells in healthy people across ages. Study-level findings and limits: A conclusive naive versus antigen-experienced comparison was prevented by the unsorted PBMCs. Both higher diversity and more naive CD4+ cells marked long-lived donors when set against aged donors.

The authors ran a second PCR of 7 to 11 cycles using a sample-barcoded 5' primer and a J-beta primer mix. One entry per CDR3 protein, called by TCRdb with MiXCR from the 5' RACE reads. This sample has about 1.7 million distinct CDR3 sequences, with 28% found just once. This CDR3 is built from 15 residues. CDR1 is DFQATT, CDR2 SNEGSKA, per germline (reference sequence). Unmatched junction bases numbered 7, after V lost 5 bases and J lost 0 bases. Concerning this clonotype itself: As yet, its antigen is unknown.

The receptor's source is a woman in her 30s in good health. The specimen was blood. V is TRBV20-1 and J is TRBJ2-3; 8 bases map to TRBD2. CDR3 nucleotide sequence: TGCAGTGCTGCCCGGGGGGGGGATAGCACAGATACGCAGTATTTT. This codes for CSAARGGDSTDTQYF.